A single sample is the source of the 14 T cell receptor beta chains below, sequenced in a study of shared clonotypes between healthy human individuals. TCRdb keeps only in-frame clones here, not all; method: immunoSEQ multiplex PCR. The sample consists of about 490,000 clones, approximately 79% of them appearing once. The sample consisted of PBMCs. The receptors here all came from a woman aged 40-49 years in good health. Some clones in this sample may be carry-over from other donors' samples.

This chain joins TRBV29-1 and TRBJ2-7; possibly TRBD1 for D (6 bases). The V gene lost 6 bases and the J gene lost 1 base, with 10 bases spanning the gap. This CDR3 region has 12 residues. CDR1 is SQVTM, CDR2 ANQGSEA, per germline. This CDR3 reads CSVTGQSYEQYF. In nucleotides, the CDR3 is TGCAGCGTGACCGGACAGTCCTACGAGCAGTACTTC.

This clone was observed once. The V call is TRBV14, the J call TRBJ2-6, with 10 positions matching TRBD2. The CDR3 runs to 17 residues. The J segment lost 0 bases and the V segment lost 4 bases, leaving 3 bases of the junction unmatched. Germline CDR1 and CDR2: SGHDN and FVKESK. CDR3 region: CASSPLAGASGANVLTF. Here the CDR3 DNA reads TGTGCCAGCAGCCCGCTAGCGGGAGCCTCTGGGGCCAACGTCCTGACTTTC. The full variable domain, its missing parts supplied by reference TRBV14 and TRBJ2-6, is EAGVTQFPSHSVIEKGQTVTLRCDPISGHDNLYWYRRVMGKEIKFLLHFVKESKQDESGMPNNRFLAERTGGTYSTLKVQPAELEDSGVYFCASSPLAGASGANVLTFGAGSRLTVL.

Only a few counts were recorded for this clone. V is TRBV23-1 and J is TRBJ1-4; 9 nucleotides line up with TRBD1. TRBV23-1 is flagged as an ORF with uncertain function. The trim removed 3 bases at V and 0 bases at J, leaving 14 bases unmatched. The CDR3 is 20 amino acids. The CDR3 coding sequence is TGCGCCAGCAGTCAGCCTCCGGGACAGGGTGAATCTGCAACTAATGAAAAACTGTTTTTT. Translation gives CASSQPPGQGESATNEKLFF.

V usage is TRBV28 and J usage is TRBJ1-5, with D perhaps TRBD1 (6 bases). CDR3 length equals 16 residues. CDR1 MDHEN and CDR2 SYDVKM come from the germline V gene. V dropped 6 bases and J dropped 2 bases, with 17 bases sitting between them. Here the CDR3 DNA reads TGTGCCAGCAGCAACCTACAGGGTTCGGGCAATCAGCCCCAGCATTTT. Protein product: CASSNLQGSGNQPQHF.

This chain links TRBV7-2 with TRBJ1-4; 7 bases match TRBD1. The CDR3 contains 15 residues. CDR1 SGHTA and CDR2 FQGNSA come from the germline V gene. V shed 5 bases, J shed 5 bases, and the junction held 8 bases outside the gene matches. The CDR3 DNA sequence: TGTGCCAGCAGCCAAGGGGGACAGCCAAATGAAAAACTGTTTTTT. It is translated as CASSQGGQPNEKLFF. The whole variable domain, filled in from reference TRBV7-2 and TRBJ1-4, reads GAGVSQSPSNKVTEKGKDVELRCDPISGHTALYWYRQSLGQGLEFLIYFQGNSAPDKSGLPSDRFSAERTGGSVSTLTIQRTQQEDSAVYLCASSQGGQPNEKLFFGSGTQLSVL.

The chain joins TRBV7-9 to TRBJ2-3; D uncertain. The CDR3 length is 14 residues. Trimming removed 4 bases at V and 4 bases at J, with 12 bases between. Germline V gene data show CDR1 as SEHNR and CDR2 as FQNEAQ (reference sequence). The CDR3 spells CASSSSTTSDTQYF. CDR3 nucleotide sequence: TGTGCCAGCAGCTCTTCGACAACGTCAGATACGCAGTATTTT.

This chain joins TRBV5-6 and TRBJ2-7; no definite D call. Per germline, CDR1 SGHDT and CDR2 YYEEEE. V shed 1 base and J shed 2 bases, with 10 bases lying between them. This CDR3 region has 14 residues. The CDR3 region is CASSLSGSAYEQYF. The CDR3 DNA is TGTGCCAGCAGCTTGTCTGGTTCGGCCTACGAGCAGTACTTC.

This sequence joins TRBV11-2 and TRBJ1-2; D unresolved. The germline CDR1 and CDR2 sequences are SGHAT and FQNNGV. CDR3 length: 13 residues. V shed 3 bases and J shed 0 bases, with 5 bases lying between them. CDR3 loop: CASSFDSNYGYTF. The CDR3 DNA is TGTGCCAGCAGCTTCGACTCTAACTATGGCTACACCTTC. The full variable domain, its missing parts supplied by reference TRBV11-2 and TRBJ1-2, is EAGVAQSPRYKIIEKRQSVAFWCNPISGHATLYWYQQILGQGPKLLIQFQNNGVVDDSQLPKDRFSAERLKGVDSTLKIQPAKLEDSAVYLCASSFDSNYGYTFGSGTRLTVV.

V and J are TRBV13 and TRBJ2-7; D remains unclear. Trimming took off 4 bases at V and 3 bases at J, with 7 bases between the two ends. The CDR3 contains 12 residues. Germline assignment: CDR1 PRHDT and CDR2 FYEKMQ (reference sequence). The CDR3 is CASSYGVYEQYF. The CDR3 DNA is TGTGCCAGCAGCTATGGAGTCTACGAGCAGTACTTC. Full variable domain (outside the CDR3, taken from reference TRBV13 and TRBJ2-7): AAGVIQSPRHLIKEKRETATLKCYPIPRHDTVYWYQQGPGQDPQFLISFYEKMQSDKGSIPDRFSAQQFSDYHSELNMSSLELGDSALYFCASSYGVYEQYFGPGTRLTVT.

The CDR3 protein is CASRVTGWETQYF. In DNA form, the CDR3 reads TGTGCCAGCAGAGTAACAGGGTGGGAGACCCAGTACTTC. The gene calls are TRBV28 and TRBJ2-5; TRBD1 might be the D (6 bases). The V end was cut by 6 bases, the J end by 5 bases, with 13 bases between. The CDR3 totals 13 residues. CDR1 and CDR2 from the germline V gene are MDHEN and SYDVKM.

This chain connects TRBV19 to TRBJ2-1; D ambiguous. Germline V gene data show CDR1 as LNHDA and CDR2 as SQIVND (reference sequence). Trimming pared 7 bases from V and 5 bases from J, leaving 18 bases between. This CDR3 spans 15 amino acids. The CDR3 is CASNLDGLRDNEQFF. CDR3 sequence (DNA): TGTGCCAGTAACCTCGACGGGCTCCGGGACAATGAGCAGTTCTTC. The full variable domain, in which reference TRBV19 and TRBJ2-1 provide the parts outside the CDR3, is DGGITQSPKYLFRKEGQNVTLSCEQNLNHDAMYWYRQDPGQGLRLIYYSQIVNDFQKGDIAEGYSVSREKKESFPLTVTSAQKNPTAFYLCASNLDGLRDNEQFFGPGTRLTVL.

As for this clone: A junction end diverges from the germline sequence, so it may reflect a read error. The V gene is TRBV28, the J gene TRBJ2-7; D gene uncertain. Germline lookup yields CDR1 MDHEN and CDR2 SYDVKM. CDR3 size: 14 residues. Written as DNA, the CDR3 is TGTGACAGCAGTTCCCCGCCAGAAACCTACGAGCAGTACTTC. Its protein product is CDSSSPPETYEQYF.

This rearrangement joins TRBV25-1 to TRBJ2-7; 7 nucleotides agree with TRBD1. Trimming at V came to 3 bases and at J to 6 bases, leaving 11 bases not matched to a gene. Germline V gives CDR1 MGHDK, CDR2 SYGVNS. This CDR3 has 15 amino acids. The CDR3 DNA follows: TGTGCCAGCAGTGATCGGACAGGAACTCTACGCGAGCAGTACTTC. Encoded protein: CASSDRTGTLREQYF.

The chain employs TRBV4-1 and TRBJ2-7; D gene unclear. The germline V gene has CDR1 MGHRA and CDR2 YSYEKL. CDR3 length: 13 amino acids. Trimming took off 0 bases at V and 6 bases at J, with 9 bases between the two ends. The DNA of the CDR3 is TGCGCCAGCAGCCAAGAGCGGTTAAGCGAGCAGTACTTC. It specifies CASSQERLSEQYF.